The 10 T cell receptor beta chains in this list originate from one sample, sequenced in a study of early T cells in non-severe SARS-CoV-2 infection. TCRdb fed the 5' RACE reads into MiXCR, producing one record per CDR3 protein. The data show over 50,000 distinct CDR3 sequences, with roughly a tenth seen just once and less than 1.5% held by the top ten. Material for sequencing was whole blood. The receptors originated from an adult who was a healthcare worker with PCR-confirmed SARS-CoV-2 infection or an uninfected control (not recorded which).

This clonotype was detected ten times or more. The chain couples TRBV12-3 or TRBV12-4 to TRBJ2-3; weak D call: TRBD1 (5 bases). V was pared by 6 bases and J by 6 bases, with 16 bases between. This CDR3 spans 14 amino acids. The CDR3 DNA sequence: TGTGCCAGCAGCCCCACTACAGGTGCCGATACGCAGTATTTT. This encodes CASSPTTGADTQYF.

The chain employs TRBV7-8 and TRBJ1-2, with D perhaps TRBD1 (5 bases). The germline V and J ends were trimmed by 1 base and 2 bases, with 11 bases remaining between them. This CDR3 has 15 residues. CDR1 is SGHVS, CDR2 FQNEAQ, per germline. CDR3 sequence: CASSLDRTTNYGYTF. DNA for the CDR3: TGTGCCAGCAGCTTAGACCGGACAACCAACTATGGCTACACCTTC.

The rearrangement links TRBV7-7 to TRBJ2-5; tentatively, D is TRBD2 (5 bases). The V end lost 3 bases, the J end lost 5 bases, and 10 bases lay between the germline ends. Germline V gene sequence: CDR1 SSHAT, CDR2 FNYEAQ (reference sequence). The CDR3 runs to 13 residues. In DNA form, the CDR3 reads TGTGCCAGCAGCTTCACGGGGATCGAGACCCAGTACTTC. The encoded protein is CASSFTGIETQYF. The whole variable domain, filled in from reference TRBV7-7 and TRBJ2-5, reads GAGVSQSPRYKVTKRGQDVTLRCDPISSHATLYWYQQALGQGPEFLTYFNYEAQPDKSGLPSDRFSAERPEGSISTLTIQRTEQRDSAMYRCASSFTGIETQYFGPGTRLLVL.

CDR3 nucleotide sequence: TGTGCCAGCAGTCAGGACGGACCTTACGAGCAGTACGTC. Residues: CASSQDGPYEQYV. This chain connects TRBV6-2 or TRBV6-3 to TRBJ2-7; D is unresolved. The CDR3 consists of 13 residues. Germline CDR1 MNHEY, CDR2 SVGEGT. V was trimmed by 5 bases and J by 4 bases, leaving 12 bases between them.

This clonotype has a count of ten or more. The chain is built from TRBV29-1 and TRBJ2-2; TRBD1 is a possible D gene (6 bases). This CDR3 comprises 16 residues. Per the germline V gene, CDR1 is SQVTM and CDR2 is ANQGSEA. V gave up 5 bases and J gave up 3 bases, with 19 bases separating them. CDR3 nucleotide sequence: TGCAGCGTTCGAAAAGGGGGTATCGGTGACACCGGGGAGCTGTTTTTT. Residues: CSVRKGGIGDTGELFF.

This clonotype was seen ten or more times. The chain combines TRBV21-1 with TRBJ1-5; TRBD1, the table's D call, was not compared with the DNA. TRBV21-1 constitutes a pseudogene. The CDR3 covers 15 residues. The CDR3: CASSKRVQGHQPQHF. The CDR3 DNA reads as TGTGCCAGCAGCAAAAGGGTACAGGGGCATCAGCCCCAGCATTTT.

This clonotype was seen only a few times. The chain joins TRBV20-1 to TRBJ1-5; perhaps TRBD1 as D (6 bases). V dropped 1 base and J dropped 4 bases, with 11 bases sitting between them. Germline V lookup: CDR1 DFQATT, CDR2 SNEGSKA (reference sequence). The CDR3 is made up of 14 amino acids. DNA of the CDR3: TGCAGTGCTAGAGGGGGGCTAGGGAATCAGCCCCAGCATTTT. Protein sequence: CSARGGLGNQPQHF.

In this sample, this clonotype turned up a few times. This chain links TRBV20-1 with TRBJ2-5, with 12 bases fitting TRBD2. Unmatched junction bases numbered 11, after V lost 2 bases and J lost 7 bases. Germline V gene lookup returns CDR1 DFQATT and CDR2 SNEGSKA (reference sequence). The CDR3 covers 16 residues. The chain's CDR3 is CSARLSSGGAEGTQYF. The CDR3 nucleotides are TGCAGTGCTAGATTGTCTAGCGGGGGGGCCGAGGGGACCCAGTACTTC.

V gene TRBV30 combines with J gene TRBJ1-2; 8 bases map to TRBD1. CDR1 is GTSNPN, CDR2 SVGIG, per germline (reference sequence). The length of the CDR3 is 13 residues. V lost 5 bases, J lost 5 bases, and 7 bases stayed unmatched. The CDR3 loop is CAWGQGVGYGYTF. DNA of the CDR3: TGTGCCTGGGGACAGGGCGTGGGGTATGGCTACACCTTC.

The chain employs TRBV27 and TRBJ1-3; no reliable D call. Germline V gives CDR1 MNHEY, CDR2 SMNVEV (reference sequence). CDR3 length: 14 amino acids. V was pared by 6 bases and J by 3 bases, with 12 bases between. The CDR3 coding sequence is TGTGCCAGCAGACAAACACCTAATGGAAACACCATATATTTT. Its protein product is CASRQTPNGNTIYF.